These 5 T cell receptor beta chains were all obtained from the same sample, sequenced in a study of blood T cell repertoires in COVID-19. TCRdb's copy holds only in-frame clones and misses some; the assay was immunoSEQ multiplex PCR. The repertoire consists of a few hundred thousand clones, with about nine tenths occurring once and the leading ten covering around 10%. Sequencing was carried out using peripheral blood. The origin of the receptors is a man aged 40-49 years who had recovered from COVID-19.

The chain has TRBV27 and TRBJ2-1; D might be TRBD1 (6 bases). CDR1 is MNHEY and CDR2 is SMNVEV in the germline V gene (reference sequence). Trimming left V 4 bases short and J 4 bases short, with 20 bases between. This CDR3 comprises 17 residues. In DNA form, the CDR3 reads TGTGCCAGCAGTTCCCCCCGGACAGCAACTTTTTACAATGAGCAGTTCTTC. Amino acid sequence: CASSSPRTATFYNEQFF.

This clone has only one observation. V usage is TRBV12-5 and J usage is TRBJ1-5, with 9 bases matching TRBD1. Germline-derived CDR1 and CDR2 are LGHNT and FRNRAP. J gave up 0 bases and V 6 bases, and 9 bases lay outside the gene matches. This CDR3 has 17 amino acids. The CDR3 bases are TGTGCTAGTGGCCCGGGACAGGGAATTTATAGCAATCAGCCCCAGCATTTT. This sequence encodes CASGPGQGIYSNQPQHF.

This chain joins TRBV12-3 or TRBV12-4 and TRBJ1-1; D gene uncertain. Trimming shortened V by 6 bases and J by 0 bases, and 2 bases separated the two germline ends. The CDR3 has 11 residues. For the CDR3, the DNA is TGTGCCAGCAGCATGAACACTGAAGCTTTCTTT. It translates to CASSMNTEAFF.

This clone has just one count. This rearrangement joins TRBV19 to TRBJ1-5; 8 nucleotides align to TRBD1. V gave up 5 bases and J gave up 4 bases; unmatched junction bases: 7. Germline loops: CDR1 LNHDA, CDR2 SQIVND (reference sequence). CDR3 size: 15 residues. CDR3 sequence: CASSLQGAGNQPQHF. In DNA form, the CDR3 reads TGTGCCAGTAGTCTCCAGGGGGCGGGGAATCAGCCCCAGCATTTT.

J is TRBJ2-2 and V is TRBV1; the D call in the table, TRBD2, was not verified against the DNA. TRBV1 has pseudogene status. The CDR3 covers 19 residues. CDR3 region: CTSSPGEVWRGGSTGELFF. The CDR3 DNA sequence: TGCACCAGCAGCCCCGGGGAGGTTTGGCGGGGGGGCAGCACCGGGGAGCTGTTTTTT.